The clone carrying this T cell receptor (beta chain) was seen a few times. The antigen is undetermined. Germline V CDR1 and CDR2: MNHNS, SASEGT. This CDR3 has 14 amino acids. The V gene end was trimmed by 7 bases and the J gene end by 6 bases; junction bases not matched to a gene: 9. A multiplex PCR was run with 60 Vbeta primers and 13 Jbeta primers. The method was immunoSEQ multiplex PCR; TCRdb's version includes in-frame clones alone and lacks a portion of them. The sample records 150,000 to 200,000 clones, more than 75% being singletons. These data are taken from a study of cytomegalovirus exposure and HLA in healthy donors. The study, taken as a whole, reports: Across donors, sequencing depth was assumed by presence/absence analyses to be roughly uniform. According to the study, roughly 180 TCR beta chains were cytomegalovirus-associated.

The sample consisted of PBMCs. The chain is built from TRBV6-1 and TRBJ2-1, with 7 bases that match TRBD2. The TCR originated in a man aged 35 to 55 in good health and CMV-seronegative. The CDR3 coding sequence is TGTGCCAGCATCCTTAGCGGGCATAGCAATGAGCAGTTCTTC. This sequence encodes CASILSGHSNEQFF.